One and the same sample provided the 12 T cell receptor beta chains below, sequenced in a study of blood T cell repertoires in COVID-19 (dated by TCRdb to 2018 to 2021). Library generation was performed with the immunoSEQ multiplex PCR assay. In TCRdb, the immuneACCESS table is reduced to in-frame sequences with V and J assigned. These tables do not hold every clone; where another copy was compared, an unresolved V gene accounts for under half, and the others remain unexplained. This sample lists 200,000 to 250,000 clones; around 80% were detected once. The ten largest clones represent 20% of the sample. Sequenced sample: peripheral blood. These receptors were taken from a man aged 25 to 40 with active or convalescent COVID-19.

The gene calls are TRBV7-8 and TRBJ1-1; D is uncertain. CDR1 is SGHVS, CDR2 FQNEAQ, per germline. V was pared by 2 bases and J by 1 base, with 8 bases between. The CDR3 loop spans 14 amino acids. This chain's CDR3 is CASSLWQENTEAFF. For the CDR3, the DNA is TGTGCCAGCAGCTTATGGCAGGAGAACACTGAAGCTTTCTTT.

This clone is a singleton in its sample. The chain uses TRBV10-3 and TRBJ2-1, with 7 positions matching TRBD2. Looked up from germline, CDR1 is ENHRY and CDR2 is SYGVKD. The CDR3 has 12 residues. The V gene end was trimmed by 6 bases and the J gene end by 7 bases; junction bases not matched to a gene: 3. The DNA of the CDR3 is TGTGCCATCAGCGGCGGGAGTAATGAGCAGTTCTTC. It yields the protein CAISGGSNEQFF.

The rearrangement uses TRBV6-5 and TRBJ1-2; tentative D call: TRBD1 (6 bases). V was clipped by 10 bases and J by 8 bases, with 14 bases between them. Germline values: CDR1 MNHEY, CDR2 SVGAGI. This CDR3 is 11 amino acids long. Here the CDR3 DNA reads TGTGCCACCCTGCCCAGGGGAGGCTACACCTTC. Encoded protein: CATLPRGGYTF.

This chain joins TRBV30 and TRBJ2-3; 9 positions agree with TRBD2. Germline V gene data show CDR1 as GTSNPN and CDR2 as SVGIG (reference sequence). The CDR3 consists of 15 residues. Trimming took 4 bases from V and 3 from J; bases not matched to a gene: 8. CDR3 DNA sequence: TGTGCCTGGACCTCTAGCGGGAAGGGGACAGATACGCAGTATTTT. Protein: CAWTSSGKGTDTQYF.

This clone showed up just once. The chain uses TRBV10-1 and TRBJ2-7, with 7 nucleotides matching TRBD2. V shed 6 bases, J shed 2 bases, and the junction held 7 bases outside the gene matches. Germline V gives CDR1 WNHNN, CDR2 SYGVQD (reference sequence). This CDR3 spans 14 amino acids. The CDR3 DNA reads TGCGCCAGCAGCGAGGGGAGGGGAGCCTACGAGCAGTACTTC. This translates into CASSEGRGAYEQYF.

The rearrangement links TRBV5-4 to TRBJ2-3; TRBD2 matches at 11 bases. V lost 4 bases and J lost 0; bases outside the gene matches: 4. Germline-derived CDR1 and CDR2 are SGHNT and YYREEE (reference sequence). This CDR3 is built from 16 residues. The CDR3: CASSPGTSGSTDTQYF. The CDR3, as DNA: TGTGCCAGCAGCCCCGGGACTAGCGGTAGCACAGATACGCAGTATTTT.

The chain is built from TRBV6-5 and TRBJ1-5; a weak D match, TRBD1 (6 bases). Per the germline V gene, CDR1 is MNHEY and CDR2 is SVGAGI. CDR3 size: 14 residues. V lost 7 bases and J 5 bases, leaving 15 bases between the germline ends. The CDR3 sequence: CASKNRVPDQPQHF. For the CDR3, the DNA is TGTGCCAGCAAAAACAGGGTTCCTGATCAGCCCCAGCATTTT.

The chain combines TRBV6-2 or TRBV6-3 with TRBJ2-1; 12 bases line up with TRBD2. Per germline, CDR1 MNHEY and CDR2 SVGEGT. The length of the CDR3 is 16 residues. Trimming took 5 bases from V and 8 from J; bases not matched to a gene: 10. DNA of the CDR3: TGTGCCAGCAGTAGCCGGAGACTAGCGGGAGTTTATGAGCAGTTCTTC. Translating it yields CASSSRRLAGVYEQFF.

The chain couples TRBV4-2 to TRBJ2-7; D unclear. Trimming left V 4 bases short and J 5 bases short, with 12 bases between. This CDR3 has 13 amino acids. Germline V gene sequence: CDR1 LGHNA, CDR2 YNFKEQ. CDR3 DNA sequence: TGTGCCAGCAGCCGCGCATCCCTCGACGAGCAGTACTTC. As protein: CASSRASLDEQYF.

The chain employs TRBV9 and TRBJ1-5, with 8 positions matching TRBD1. Germline CDR1 SGDLS, CDR2 YYNGEE. Unmatched junction bases numbered 9, after V lost 3 bases and J lost 7 bases. This CDR3 contains 15 residues. The CDR3 here is CASSAGQGGYQPQHF. For the CDR3, the DNA is TGTGCCAGCAGCGCCGGACAGGGCGGCTACCAGCCCCAGCATTTT.

On this clone: The junction differs from germline at one of its ends, possibly a read error. This chain uses TRBV5-1 with TRBJ1-4; D gene unclear. The CDR3 has 12 amino acids. CDR1 is SGHRS, CDR2 YFSETQ, per germline. The CDR3 region has the DNA TGCGCCAGCAGCTTGGACGCCGAAAAACTGGTTTTT. It translates to CASSLDAEKLVF.

The chain uses TRBV27 and TRBJ2-7; 11 nucleotides match TRBD2. J gave up 3 bases and V 5 bases, and 3 bases lay outside the gene matches. CDR3 length: 14 residues. The germline CDR1 and CDR2 sequences are MNHEY and SMNVEV (reference sequence). CDR3 DNA sequence: TGTGCCAGCAGTCCCGGGACTAGCGGCTACGAGCAGTACTTC. Translated, it gives CASSPGTSGYEQYF.